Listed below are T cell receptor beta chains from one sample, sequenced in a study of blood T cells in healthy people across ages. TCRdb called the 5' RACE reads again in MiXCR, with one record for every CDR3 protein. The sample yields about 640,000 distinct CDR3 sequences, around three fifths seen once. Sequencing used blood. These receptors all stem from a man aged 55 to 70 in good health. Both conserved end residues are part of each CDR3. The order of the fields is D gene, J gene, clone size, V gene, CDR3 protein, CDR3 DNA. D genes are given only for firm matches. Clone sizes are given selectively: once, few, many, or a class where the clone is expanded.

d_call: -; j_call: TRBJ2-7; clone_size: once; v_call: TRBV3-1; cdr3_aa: CASSQMDPYEQYF; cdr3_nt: TGTGCCAGCAGCCAAATGGACCCGTACGAGCAGTACTTC
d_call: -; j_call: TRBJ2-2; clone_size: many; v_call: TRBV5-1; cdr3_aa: CASSWAPGEKNTGELFF; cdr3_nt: TGCGCCAGCAGCTGGGCCCCGGGAGAGAAAAACACCGGGGAGCTGTTTTTT
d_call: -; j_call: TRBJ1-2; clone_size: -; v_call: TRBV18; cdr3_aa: CASSPIEGNSYGYTF; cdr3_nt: TGTGCCAGCTCACCAATTGAAGGGAACAGCTATGGCTACACCTTC
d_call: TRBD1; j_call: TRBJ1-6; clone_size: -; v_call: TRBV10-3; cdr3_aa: CAISETLSGGVSPLHF; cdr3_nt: TGTGCCATCAGTGAAACATTGTCAGGGGGCGTTTCACCCCTCCACTTT
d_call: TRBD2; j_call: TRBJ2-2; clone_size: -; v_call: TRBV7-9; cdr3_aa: CASSHLRAGEGFGELFF; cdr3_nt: TGTGCCAGCAGCCACCTTAGAGCGGGGGAAGGCTTCGGGGAGCTGTTTTTT
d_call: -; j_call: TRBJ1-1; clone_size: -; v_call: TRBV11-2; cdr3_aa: CASSPPAWQGNTEAFF; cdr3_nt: TGTGCCAGCAGCCCACCTGCTTGGCAGGGTAACACTGAAGCTTTCTTT
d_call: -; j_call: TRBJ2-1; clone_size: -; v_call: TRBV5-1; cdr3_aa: CASSTGISSYNEQFF; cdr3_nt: TGCGCCAGCAGCACCGGGATCAGCTCCTACAATGAGCAGTTCTTC
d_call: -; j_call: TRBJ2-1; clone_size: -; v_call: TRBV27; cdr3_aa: CASSLSRPFNEQFF; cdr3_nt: TGTGCCAGCAGTTTATCGCGACCCTTCAATGAGCAGTTCTTC
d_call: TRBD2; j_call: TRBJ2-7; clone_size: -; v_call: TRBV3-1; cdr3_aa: CASSQGIAGGHEQYF; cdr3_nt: TGTGCCAGCAGCCAAGGCATAGCGGGGGGGCACGAGCAGTACTTC
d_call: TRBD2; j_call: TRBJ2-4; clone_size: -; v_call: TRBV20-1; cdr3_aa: CSAGGTSGNIQYF; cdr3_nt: TGCAGTGCTGGGGGGACTAGCGGTAACATTCAGTACTTC
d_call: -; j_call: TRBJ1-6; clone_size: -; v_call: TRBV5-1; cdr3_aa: CASSLEGRGDSPLHF; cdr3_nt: TGCGCCAGCAGCTTGGAGGGCAGGGGCGATTCACCCCTCCACTTT
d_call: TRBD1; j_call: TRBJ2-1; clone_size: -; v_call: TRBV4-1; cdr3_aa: CASSQVRDRGNEQFF; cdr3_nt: TGCGCCAGCAGCCAAGTTCGGGACAGGGGAAATGAGCAGTTCTTC
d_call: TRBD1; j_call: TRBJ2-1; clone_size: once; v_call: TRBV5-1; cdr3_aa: CASSLEAGGFKEQFF; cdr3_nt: TGCGCCAGCAGCTTGGAGGCAGGGGGCTTCAAGGAGCAGTTCTTC